A selection of T cell receptor beta chains follows, all from one sample in a study of cytomegalovirus exposure and HLA in healthy donors. The method was immunoSEQ multiplex PCR; TCRdb's version includes in-frame clones alone and lacks a portion of them. This table holds approximately 270,000 clones, roughly 90% found once. What was sequenced was PBMCs. These receptors all come from a woman in her late teens or twenties in good health and CMV-seronegative. The conserved cysteine and the conserved F or W are not part of the CDR3 here.

CDR3 length | V gene | CDR3 protein
14 | TRBV5-1 | ASSLEGVSYNSPLH
11 | TRBV6-1 | ASSPGTTYEQY
13 | TRBV29-1 | SVADRGSSYNEQF
10 | TRBV9 | ASSLGTVGYT
11 | TRBV28 | ASSRQGANGYT
13 | TRBV19 | ASSSLPPTNEKLF
13 | TRBV7-2 | ASSTILAGADTQY
14 | TRBV11-2 | ASSLEGQGTYYEQY
15 | TRBV4-2 | ASSPSAGGGSYNEQF
10 | TRBV27 | ASSPLSDTQY
16 | TRBV28 | ASSLVLGPGGGIQPQH
12 | TRBV19 | ASSRGLSSYEQY
13 | TRBV11-2 | ASSSRPTGWAEQY
12 | TRBV5-1 | ASSLEGAPETQY
12 | TRBV27 | ASSFGTGGEGYT
11 | TRBV19 | ASSMGLNTEAF
14 | TRBV5-5 | ASSLAQGAYNSPLH
16 | TRBV28 | ASSSPLKGQGRDQPQH
14 | TRBV4-1 | ASSRPQDRENSPLH
14 | TRBV6-1 | ASSEALAVGLDTQY
15 | TRBV6-4 | ASSPPLGPDRSYEQY
13 | TRBV4-3 | ASSQVAGTSYEQY
13 | TRBV7-9 | ASSLEGDSNSPLH
11 | TRBV5-4 | ASSLVGRETQY
17 | TRBV7-8 | ASSAEGQGAFYLHTEAF
13 | TRBV10-1 | ASSEDRETYNEQF
11 | TRBV4-2 | ASSHQGFDEAF
13 | TRBV6-1 | ASSGKTGINNEQF
14 | TRBV4-3 | ASSYRAGPTYNEQF
11 | TRBV18 | ASSRLLDPTQY
14 | TRBV18 | ASSPRLQAAYYEQY
12 | TRBV19 | ASSIDTNLRGYT
11 | TRBV9 | ASSPGTSGDGY
10 | TRBV29-1 | SVESTGNGYT
13 | TRBV7-3 | ASSPLPLSTYEQY
11 | TRBV4-3 | ASSQDRDNEQY
10 | TRBV2 | AGSIGGNEQF